This TCR beta chain was recovered during a study of blood T cell repertoires in COVID-19. The overall study: There were acute and convalescent COVID-19 samples, and they came from the United States, Italy and Spain.

The J segment lost 10 bases and the V segment lost 5 bases, leaving 9 bases of the junction unmatched. CDR3 size: 15 residues. Germline V gene sequence: CDR1 MNHEY, CDR2 SVGAGI. Study processing details: Scientists estimated how many nucleated cells there were by amplifying reference gene primers. Using immunoSEQ multiplex PCR, the repertoire was profiled, and TCRdb retains in-frame clones only, with some absent. D and trimming were read from the DNA, whereas the V and J calls and clone size are those reported in that table. This table holds 23,000 or so clones, approximately 88% found once. Material for sequencing was peripheral blood. The receptor was derived from a man between 40 and 49 years old with acute or convalescent COVID-19. J is TRBJ1-6 and V is TRBV6-5; TRBD1 matches at 9 bases. CDR3 loop: CASSPGTGLESPLHF. CDR3 bases: TGTGCCAGCAGTCCCGGGACAGGGTTGGAATCACCCCTCCACTTT.